Below, one T cell receptor (beta chain) is given with its context. These data originate in a study of shared clonotypes between healthy human individuals. Produced via immunoSEQ multiplex PCR; TCRdb's table is partial and in-frame only. The data show about 1 million clones, with approximately 72% seen just once and 1.2% to 1.5% held by the top ten. This TCR derives from a man younger than 30 in good health. Sequenced: memory CD4+ T cells sorted from blood. Subset denoted: CD45RA-negative fraction.

Written as DNA, the CDR3 is TGTGCCAGCAGTGGGTTTGCGGCAGGGAAAGAGACCCAGTACTTC. Protein sequence: CASSGFAAGKETQYF. The V gene is TRBV2, the J gene TRBJ2-5; possibly TRBD1 for D (5 bases). The V and J ends lost 4 bases and 3 bases respectively, with 15 bases between them. The germline V gene has CDR1 SNHLY and CDR2 FYNNEI. This CDR3 is built from 15 residues. Variable domain in full (rest from reference TRBV2 and TRBJ2-5): EPEVTQTPSHQVTQMGQEVILRCVPISNHLYFYWYRQILGQKVEFLVSFYNNEISEKSEIFDDQFSVERPDGSNFTLKIRSTKLEDSAMYFCASSGFAAGKETQYFGPGTRLLVL.